These T cell receptor beta chains were read from a single sample in a study of T cell changes during pregnancy in multiple sclerosis. Method: immunoSEQ multiplex PCR; TCRdb's copy keeps in-frame clones and lacks some. This sample has about 68,000 clones, with roughly 94% found just once. Sequencing used peripheral blood, obtained in the second trimester of pregnancy. The receptors originated from a female donor in good health, enrolled as a control in a pregnancy study. CDR3s include the opening cysteine and the closing phenylalanine or tryptophan. A D gene is named only where the DNA matches it firmly. Some rows have no size entry. The others give once, few or many, or a class for an expanded clone.

j_call: TRBJ2-3; v_call: TRBV7-3; clone_size: NA; d_call: NA; cdr3_nt: TGTGCCAGCAGCTTAATATCGGGGAGCATAGATACGCAGTATTTT; cdr3_aa: CASSLISGSIDTQYF
j_call: TRBJ1-1; v_call: TRBV4-1; clone_size: NA; d_call: NA; cdr3_nt: TGCGCCAGCAGCCCACAGGGAGCTGAAGCTTTCTTT; cdr3_aa: CASSPQGAEAFF
j_call: TRBJ2-1; v_call: TRBV28; clone_size: NA; d_call: TRBD1; cdr3_nt: TGTGCCAGCAGACCGGGACAGGGGGCCTCCTACAATGAGCAGTTCTTC; cdr3_aa: CASRPGQGASYNEQFF
j_call: TRBJ2-1; v_call: TRBV6-6; clone_size: NA; d_call: TRBD2; cdr3_nt: TGTGCCAGCAGAATGCCGGGACTAGCAACCTACAATGAGCAGTTCTTC; cdr3_aa: CASRMPGLATYNEQFF
j_call: TRBJ2-5; v_call: TRBV2; clone_size: NA; d_call: TRBD2; cdr3_nt: TGTGCCAGCAGCGCTAGCGGGGGGTACCAAGAGACCCAGTACTTC; cdr3_aa: CASSASGGYQETQYF
j_call: TRBJ2-5; v_call: TRBV29-1; clone_size: NA; d_call: TRBD2; cdr3_nt: TGCAGCGTTGAGGGGGGGAAGGACGGTCCAGAGAACCAGTACTTC; cdr3_aa: CSVEGGKDGPENQYF
j_call: TRBJ2-3; v_call: TRBV27; clone_size: NA; d_call: NA; cdr3_nt: TGTGCCAGCAGTCAGGTTCGCCTCGCAGATACGCAGTATTTT; cdr3_aa: CASSQVRLADTQYF
j_call: TRBJ1-1; v_call: TRBV10-3; clone_size: NA; d_call: NA; cdr3_nt: TGTGCCATCAGTGAGTCGACTCCGGGGAACACTGAAGCTTTCTTT; cdr3_aa: CAISESTPGNTEAFF
j_call: TRBJ2-5; v_call: TRBV6-1; clone_size: NA; d_call: NA; cdr3_nt: TGTGCCAGCAACCAGGACAGCCAAGAGACCCAGTACTTC; cdr3_aa: CASNQDSQETQYF
j_call: TRBJ1-5; v_call: TRBV4-1; clone_size: NA; d_call: NA; cdr3_nt: TGCGCCAGCAGCCAAGCCCCGGGTGGGCCCCAGCATTTT; cdr3_aa: CASSQAPGGPQHF
j_call: TRBJ2-2; v_call: TRBV7-9; clone_size: NA; d_call: TRBD2; cdr3_nt: TGTGCCAGCAGCCAGCTCGTAGCGGGAACCACCGGGGAGCTGTTTTTT; cdr3_aa: CASSQLVAGTTGELFF
j_call: TRBJ1-1; v_call: TRBV4-1; clone_size: NA; d_call: NA; cdr3_nt: TGCGCCAGCAGCCAAGTCTGGGGGGGGGAAAAAAACACTGAAGCTTTCTTT; cdr3_aa: CASSQVWGGEKNTEAFF
j_call: TRBJ1-4; v_call: TRBV4-1; clone_size: NA; d_call: NA; cdr3_nt: TGCGCCAGCGCCCGGAAGACAGTGGGGGAAAAACTGTTTTTT; cdr3_aa: CASARKTVGEKLFF
j_call: TRBJ2-1; v_call: TRBV28; clone_size: NA; d_call: TRBD2; cdr3_nt: TGTGCCAGCAGGATCCTCGGACTAGTAGATGGAAATGAGCAGTTCTTC; cdr3_aa: CASRILGLVDGNEQFF
j_call: TRBJ1-1; v_call: TRBV28; clone_size: NA; d_call: TRBD1; cdr3_nt: TGTGCCAGCAGTTTATATGGGACAGGGAATGAGGCTTTCTTT; cdr3_aa: CASSLYGTGNEAFF
j_call: TRBJ1-1; v_call: TRBV27; clone_size: NA; d_call: NA; cdr3_nt: TGTGCCAGCGGAGGGAGGGTGAACACTGAAGCTTTCTTT; cdr3_aa: CASGGRVNTEAFF
j_call: TRBJ2-7; v_call: TRBV5-1; clone_size: NA; d_call: NA; cdr3_nt: TGCGCCAGCAGCTTGGCCAAAGTCGAAGGCCCTAGCTCCTACGAGCAGTACTTC; cdr3_aa: CASSLAKVEGPSSYEQYF
j_call: TRBJ1-1; v_call: TRBV27; clone_size: NA; d_call: NA; cdr3_nt: TGTGCCAGCCGGACAGTAGGGAGGGGGAACACTGAAGCTTTCTTT; cdr3_aa: CASRTVGRGNTEAFF
j_call: TRBJ2-3; v_call: TRBV5-1; clone_size: NA; d_call: NA; cdr3_nt: TGCGCCAGCAGCTTGGGTAGTCTTAATACGCAGTATTTT; cdr3_aa: CASSLGSLNTQYF
j_call: TRBJ1-6; v_call: TRBV6-1; clone_size: NA; d_call: NA; cdr3_nt: TGTGCCAGCAGTGAGGCCTCACCCCTCCACTTT; cdr3_aa: CASSEASPLHF
j_call: TRBJ1-5; v_call: TRBV7-9; clone_size: NA; d_call: TRBD1; cdr3_nt: TGTGCCAGCAGCAGGACCGGGACAGCGAATCAGCCCCAGCATTTT; cdr3_aa: CASSRTGTANQPQHF
j_call: TRBJ2-3; v_call: TRBV9; clone_size: NA; d_call: TRBD2; cdr3_nt: TGTGCCAGCAGCGGGACTAGCGGGAGTGGGAGCACAGATACGCAGTATTTT; cdr3_aa: CASSGTSGSGSTDTQYF
j_call: TRBJ2-1; v_call: TRBV11-2; clone_size: once; d_call: TRBD2; cdr3_nt: TGTGCCAGCAGCATTAGCGGGAGGGCCGGAGATGAGCAGTTCTTC; cdr3_aa: CASSISGRAGDEQFF
j_call: TRBJ1-2; v_call: TRBV5-6; clone_size: NA; d_call: TRBD1; cdr3_nt: TGTGCCAGCAGCACGTCGGGGACAGACTATGGCTACACCTTC; cdr3_aa: CASSTSGTDYGYTF
j_call: TRBJ1-6; v_call: TRBV5-1; clone_size: NA; d_call: NA; cdr3_nt: TGCGCCAGCAGCTTGGGCCAGGGAAATTCACCCCTCCACTTT; cdr3_aa: CASSLGQGNSPLHF
j_call: TRBJ1-4; v_call: TRBV5-1; clone_size: NA; d_call: NA; cdr3_nt: TGCGCCAGCAGCGCCAGACAGGCAACTAATGAAAAACTGTTTTTT; cdr3_aa: CASSARQATNEKLFF
j_call: TRBJ2-7; v_call: TRBV27; clone_size: NA; d_call: TRBD1; cdr3_nt: TGTGCCAGCAGCTTTGACAGGGGAGGAGAGCAGTACTTC; cdr3_aa: CASSFDRGGEQYF
j_call: TRBJ1-1; v_call: TRBV7-9; clone_size: NA; d_call: TRBD1; cdr3_nt: TGTGCCAGCAGCTTAGTTGAGACAGGGGAAGCTTTCTTT; cdr3_aa: CASSLVETGEAFF
j_call: TRBJ2-1; v_call: TRBV7-9; clone_size: once; d_call: TRBD2; cdr3_nt: TGTGCCAGCAGCCCCCTCGACGGGAGGCAAAGCTCCTACAATGAGCAGTTCTTC; cdr3_aa: CASSPLDGRQSSYNEQFF
j_call: TRBJ1-4; v_call: TRBV5-4; clone_size: once; d_call: TRBD1; cdr3_nt: TGTGCCAGCAGCTTGCGACAGGGAAATGAAAAACTGTTTTTT; cdr3_aa: CASSLRQGNEKLFF
j_call: TRBJ2-3; v_call: TRBV10-2; clone_size: NA; d_call: TRBD2; cdr3_nt: TGCGCCAGCAGTGGGACTAGCGGGAGGGCCGAGGGGATAAACACAGATACGCAGTATTTT; cdr3_aa: CASSGTSGRAEGINTDTQYF
j_call: TRBJ2-7; v_call: TRBV28; clone_size: NA; d_call: NA; cdr3_nt: TGTGCCAGCAGTCCTCCGGGGCCGGGGGACGAGCAGTACTTC; cdr3_aa: CASSPPGPGDEQYF
j_call: TRBJ2-7; v_call: TRBV4-1; clone_size: NA; d_call: TRBD2; cdr3_nt: TGCGCCAGCAGCCTCGACCGGATGACTAGCGGGGTCTACGAGCAGTACTTC; cdr3_aa: CASSLDRMTSGVYEQYF
j_call: TRBJ2-2; v_call: TRBV28; clone_size: NA; d_call: NA; cdr3_nt: TGTGCCAGCAGTTCTGCCAGCGGCACGAACACCGGGGAGCTGTTTTTT; cdr3_aa: CASSSASGTNTGELFF
j_call: TRBJ2-5; v_call: TRBV10-3; clone_size: NA; d_call: NA; cdr3_nt: TGTGCCATCAGCGGGGCAGGGGATCTGGAGACCCAGTACTTC; cdr3_aa: CAISGAGDLETQYF
j_call: TRBJ2-2; v_call: TRBV27; clone_size: NA; d_call: TRBD1; cdr3_nt: TGTGCCAGCAAAGGGACAGCCCCTTCCGGGGAGCTGTTTTTT; cdr3_aa: CASKGTAPSGELFF
j_call: TRBJ2-2; v_call: TRBV18; clone_size: NA; d_call: NA; cdr3_nt: TGTGCCAGCTCACCGAACAGGGTGGACGGGGAGCTGTTTTTT; cdr3_aa: CASSPNRVDGELFF
j_call: TRBJ1-1; v_call: TRBV2; clone_size: NA; d_call: NA; cdr3_nt: TGTGCCAGCAGTGACAGGGTATCGAACACTGAAGCTTTCTTT; cdr3_aa: CASSDRVSNTEAFF
j_call: TRBJ1-1; v_call: TRBV5-1; clone_size: NA; d_call: TRBD1; cdr3_nt: TGCGCCAGCAGCTTGGCCGGAGGAGGGGGCGGCACTGAAGCTTTCTTT; cdr3_aa: CASSLAGGGGGTEAFF
j_call: TRBJ2-3; v_call: TRBV6-5; clone_size: NA; d_call: NA; cdr3_nt: TGTGCCAGCAGCCGGGACTCCTACCCCACAGATACGCAGTATTTT; cdr3_aa: CASSRDSYPTDTQYF
j_call: TRBJ2-3; v_call: TRBV28; clone_size: NA; d_call: NA; cdr3_nt: TGTGCCAGCACCTTCCGGGACACAGATACGCAGTATTTT; cdr3_aa: CASTFRDTDTQYF
j_call: TRBJ2-2; v_call: TRBV21-1; clone_size: NA; d_call: NA; cdr3_nt: TGTGCCAGCAGCAAAGATGTAGCGGGGACCGGGGAGCTGTTTTTT; cdr3_aa: CASSKDVAGTGELFF
j_call: TRBJ1-3; v_call: TRBV5-1; clone_size: NA; d_call: NA; cdr3_nt: TGCGCCAGCAGCCAGGGATCCTCTGGAAACACCATATATTTT; cdr3_aa: CASSQGSSGNTIYF
j_call: TRBJ1-4; v_call: TRBV18; clone_size: NA; d_call: NA; cdr3_nt: TGTGCCAGCTCACCCAGGGGTGAAAAACTGTTTTTT; cdr3_aa: CASSPRGEKLFF
j_call: TRBJ2-1; v_call: TRBV7-3; clone_size: NA; d_call: TRBD2; cdr3_nt: TGTGCCAGCAGCTTAACCCTTCTAGCGGGAGGTCAGTACAATGAGCAGTTCTTC; cdr3_aa: CASSLTLLAGGQYNEQFF
j_call: TRBJ2-3; v_call: TRBV7-8; clone_size: NA; d_call: NA; cdr3_nt: TGTGCCAGCAGTTATGACACCCCCGGCGATACGCAGTATTTT; cdr3_aa: CASSYDTPGDTQYF
j_call: TRBJ1-2; v_call: TRBV11-2; clone_size: NA; d_call: NA; cdr3_nt: TGTGCCAGCAGCCCGGGGGGGGGCGCTGGCTATGGCTACACCTTC; cdr3_aa: CASSPGGGAGYGYTF
j_call: TRBJ1-1; v_call: TRBV29-1; clone_size: NA; d_call: NA; cdr3_nt: TGCAGCGTTGCTCTACAGGAGAACACTGAAGCTTTCTTT; cdr3_aa: CSVALQENTEAFF
j_call: TRBJ2-1; v_call: TRBV7-2; clone_size: NA; d_call: TRBD2; cdr3_nt: TGTGCCAGCAGCTTTAGCGGGAGGTCCTACAATGAGCAGTTCTTC; cdr3_aa: CASSFSGRSYNEQFF
j_call: TRBJ2-5; v_call: TRBV7-9; clone_size: NA; d_call: TRBD2; cdr3_nt: TGTGCCAGCAGCCCCCCGGGACTAGCGGGTGGAGAGACCCAGTACTTC; cdr3_aa: CASSPPGLAGGETQYF
j_call: TRBJ1-1; v_call: TRBV15; clone_size: once; d_call: NA; cdr3_nt: TGTGCCACCAGCAGAGTCCCAGGGGAGAAAACTGAAGCTTTCTTT; cdr3_aa: CATSRVPGEKTEAFF
j_call: TRBJ2-2; v_call: TRBV28; clone_size: once; d_call: NA; cdr3_nt: TGTGCCAGCAGTTTAGGGGCCGCGAACACCGGGGAGCTGTTTTTT; cdr3_aa: CASSLGAANTGELFF
j_call: TRBJ1-5; v_call: TRBV9; clone_size: NA; d_call: NA; cdr3_nt: TGTGCCAGCAGCGTGGGGGGGGTACAGCCCCAGCATTTT; cdr3_aa: CASSVGGVQPQHF
j_call: TRBJ2-7; v_call: TRBV6-1; clone_size: NA; d_call: NA; cdr3_nt: TGTGCCAGCAGTGCCCGGGACACAAACTACGAGCAGTACTTC; cdr3_aa: CASSARDTNYEQYF
j_call: TRBJ2-3; v_call: TRBV5-4; clone_size: NA; d_call: TRBD2; cdr3_nt: TGTGCCAGCAGCTTGGCCGCTAGCGGGAGGATAGATACGCAGTATTTT; cdr3_aa: CASSLAASGRIDTQYF
j_call: TRBJ2-7; v_call: TRBV4-2; clone_size: NA; d_call: TRBD1; cdr3_nt: TGTGCCAGCAGCCTTAGTACCGGGACAGCCTCCTACGAGCAGTACTTC; cdr3_aa: CASSLSTGTASYEQYF
j_call: TRBJ1-2; v_call: TRBV7-2; clone_size: NA; d_call: NA; cdr3_nt: TGTGCCAGCAGCTCACTGGGAGGGGGTGACTATGGCTACACCTTC; cdr3_aa: CASSSLGGGDYGYTF